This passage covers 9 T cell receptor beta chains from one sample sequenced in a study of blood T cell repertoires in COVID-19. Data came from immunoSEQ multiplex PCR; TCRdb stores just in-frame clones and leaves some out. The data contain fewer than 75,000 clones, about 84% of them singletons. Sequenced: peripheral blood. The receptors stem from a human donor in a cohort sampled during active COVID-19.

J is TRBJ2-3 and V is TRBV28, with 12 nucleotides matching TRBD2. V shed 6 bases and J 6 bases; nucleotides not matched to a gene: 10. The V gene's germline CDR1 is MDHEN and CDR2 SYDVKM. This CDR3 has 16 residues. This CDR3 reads CASRPALAGGSDTQYF. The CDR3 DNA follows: TGTGCCAGCAGACCAGCTCTAGCGGGGGGGTCGGATACGCAGTATTTT.

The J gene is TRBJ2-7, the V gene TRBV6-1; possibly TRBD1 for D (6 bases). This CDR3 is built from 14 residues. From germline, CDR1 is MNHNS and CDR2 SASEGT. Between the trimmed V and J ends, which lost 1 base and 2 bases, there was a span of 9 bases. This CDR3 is CASSEGQEAYEQYF. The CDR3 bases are TGTGCCAGCAGTGAAGGACAGGAGGCCTACGAGCAGTACTTC.

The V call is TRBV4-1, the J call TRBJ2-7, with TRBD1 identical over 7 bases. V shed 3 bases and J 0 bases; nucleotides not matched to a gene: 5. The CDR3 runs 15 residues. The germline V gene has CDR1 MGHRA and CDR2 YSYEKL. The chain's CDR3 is CASSHRTGSSYEQYF. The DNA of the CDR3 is TGCGCCAGCAGCCACCGGACAGGCAGCTCCTACGAGCAGTACTTC.

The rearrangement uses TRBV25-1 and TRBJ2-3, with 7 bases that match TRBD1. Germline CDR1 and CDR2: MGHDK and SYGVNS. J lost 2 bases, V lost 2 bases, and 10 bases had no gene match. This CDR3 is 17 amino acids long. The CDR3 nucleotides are TGTGCCAGCAGTGAACCGAGACAGGGATCAATCACAGATACGCAGTATTTT. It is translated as CASSEPRQGSITDTQYF.

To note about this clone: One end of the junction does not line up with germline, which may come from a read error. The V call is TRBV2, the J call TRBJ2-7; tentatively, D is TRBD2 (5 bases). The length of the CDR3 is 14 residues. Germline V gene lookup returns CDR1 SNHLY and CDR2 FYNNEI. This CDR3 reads CASSRPEEAYVGWF. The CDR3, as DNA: TGTGCCAGCAGCAGACCGGAGGAGGCCTACGTAGGTTGGTTC.

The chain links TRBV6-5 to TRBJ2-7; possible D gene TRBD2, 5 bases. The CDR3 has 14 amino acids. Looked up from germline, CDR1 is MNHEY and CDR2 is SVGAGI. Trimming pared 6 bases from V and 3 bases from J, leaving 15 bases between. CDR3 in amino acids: CASSPKDRGYEQYF. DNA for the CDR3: TGTGCCAGCAGCCCCAAGGATCGGGGCTACGAGCAGTACTTC.

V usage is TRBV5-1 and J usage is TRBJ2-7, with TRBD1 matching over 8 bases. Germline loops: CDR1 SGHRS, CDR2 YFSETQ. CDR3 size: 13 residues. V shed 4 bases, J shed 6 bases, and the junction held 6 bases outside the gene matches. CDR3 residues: CASSVGQGFEQYF. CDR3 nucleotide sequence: TGCGCCAGCAGCGTAGGACAGGGATTCGAGCAGTACTTC.

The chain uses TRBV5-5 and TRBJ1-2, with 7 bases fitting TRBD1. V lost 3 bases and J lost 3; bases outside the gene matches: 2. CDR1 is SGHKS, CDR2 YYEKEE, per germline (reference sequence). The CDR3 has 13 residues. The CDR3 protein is CASSSTGDYGYTF. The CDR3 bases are TGTGCCAGCAGCTCTACAGGGGACTATGGCTACACCTTC.

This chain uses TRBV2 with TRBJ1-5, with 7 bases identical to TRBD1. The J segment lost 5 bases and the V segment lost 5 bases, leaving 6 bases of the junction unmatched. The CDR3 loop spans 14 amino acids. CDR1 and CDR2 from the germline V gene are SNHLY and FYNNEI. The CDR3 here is CASSFQGGDQPQHF. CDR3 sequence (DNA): TGTGCCAGCAGTTTTCAGGGGGGTGATCAGCCCCAGCATTTT. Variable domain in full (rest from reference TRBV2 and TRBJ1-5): EPEVTQTPSHQVTQMGQEVILRCVPISNHLYFYWYRQILGQKVEFLVSFYNNEISEKSEIFDDQFSVERPDGSNFTLKIRSTKLEDSAMYFCASSFQGGDQPQHFGDGTRLSIL.